One sample yielded the 5 T cell receptor beta chains listed below, sequenced in a study of identical twins. One entry per CDR3 protein results from TCRdb running MiXCR on the 5' RACE reads. The sample lists over 250,000 distinct CDR3 sequences, just under 9.5% occurring once. The data also belong to a second study, concerning yellow fever vaccine responses in identical twins.

Source material: CD8+ T cells sorted from blood. The receptors stem from a young woman in good health.

The gene calls are TRBV5-6 and TRBJ1-1, with 8 bases identical to TRBD1. CDR1 and CDR2 (germline): SGHDT, YYEEEE. The CDR3 length is 16 residues. V was pared by 0 bases and J by 1 base, with 5 bases of the junction left unmatched. CDR3 protein: CASSLAAGQGNTEAFF. The CDR3, as DNA: TGTGCCAGCAGCTTGGCCGCCGGACAGGGGAACACTGAAGCTTTCTTT.

This clonotype has just a few counts. This chain joins TRBV12-5 and TRBJ1-2; no clear D. V lost 2 bases and J lost 2, with 9 bases in between. The CDR3 consists of 14 residues. From germline, CDR1 is LGHNT and CDR2 FRNRAP. The chain's CDR3 is CASGLFGGNYGYTF. The CDR3 DNA reads TGTGCTAGTGGTTTGTTTGGCGGCAACTATGGCTACACCTTC. Full variable domain (rest looked up from reference TRBV12-5 and TRBJ1-2): DARVTQTPRHKVTEMGQEVTMRCQPILGHNTVFWYRQTMMQGLELLAYFRNRAPLDDSGMPKDRFSAEMPDATLATLKIQPSEPRDSAVYFCASGLFGGNYGYTFGSGTRLTVV.

This clonotype was observed a few times. This chain connects TRBV14 to TRBJ1-1; the D is unclear. Trimming took 5 bases from V and 2 from J, leaving 15 bases between them. Germline lookup yields CDR1 SGHDN and CDR2 FVKESK. CDR3 length equals 15 residues. The CDR3 sequence is CASSTSRRLNTEAFF. The CDR3 region has the DNA TGTGCCAGCAGCACCTCCAGACGGTTAAACACTGAAGCTTTCTTT.

J is TRBJ2-3 and V is TRBV12-3 or TRBV12-4; no clear D. V lost 7 bases to trimming and J lost 2 bases, with 22 bases between them. The CDR3 consists of 17 residues. CDR3 protein: CASTPELGNLNTDTQYF. CDR3 bases: TGTGCCAGCACCCCCGAGTTGGGGAATCTAAACACAGATACGCAGTATTTT.

This chain connects TRBV4-2 to TRBJ1-2; D might be TRBD1 (6 bases). Germline V gene data show CDR1 as LGHNA and CDR2 as YNFKEQ. The CDR3 runs 15 residues. The ends were cut back, 3 bases at V and 0 bases at J, with 11 bases in the middle. The CDR3 loop is CASSQERQANYGYTF. The CDR3, as DNA: TGTGCCAGCAGCCAGGAGAGACAGGCTAACTATGGCTACACCTTC.